The T cell receptor (beta chain) described here comes from a study of PD-L1 blockade in urothelial cancer. Sequenced by immunoSEQ multiplex PCR; TCRdb stores in-frame clones only, minus some. The table has tens of thousands of clones, over 75% seen once. The CDR3 has 16 residues. Trimming cost V 9 bases and J 1 base; bases outside gene matches: 11. Per the germline V gene, CDR1 is SGHNT and CDR2 is YYREEE (reference sequence). The sequencing here drew on PBMCs, taken around atezolizumab (anti-PD-L1) treatment. This sequence joins TRBV5-4 and TRBJ2-3; 10 nucleotides line up with TRBD2. The TCR sequence derives from a man in his 70s with urothelial cancer. The DNA of the CDR3 is TGTGCCACGTTCCAACTAGCGGGGAGGGGCACAGATACGCAGTATTTT. Translation: CATFQLAGRGTDTQYF.